Each of the 31 T cell receptor beta chains below was sequenced from the same sample in a study of human T cells and chemical hapten exposure. Each CDR3 protein is one row after TCRdb ran MiXCR on the RACE reads. This repertoire shows tens of thousands of distinct CDR3 sequences, over 9.5% found once; its top ten account for roughly 2.2%. Time point: patch test 1, 2 weeks after DPC sensitization. Treatment in this sample: therapeutic diphenylcyclopropenone sensitization with weekly scalp DPC. Here the sequenced sample was whole blood, taken in connection with sensitization to the hapten diphenylcyclopropenone (DPC). These receptor sequences come from a man aged 35 to 55 with alopecia areata. Some clones in this sample may be carry-over from other donors' samples.

This clonotype was counted a few times. As DNA, the CDR3 is TGTGCCAGCAGTTACTCTTCCCGCGGGAGGGCCGTTGGGACCCAGTACTTC. Translating gives CASSYSSRGRAVGTQYF. The chain couples TRBV6-5 to TRBJ2-5, with TRBD2 identical over 9 bases. Germline lookup yields CDR1 MNHEY and CDR2 SVGAGI. This CDR3 spans 17 amino acids. With 0 bases clipped from V and 7 bases from J, the junction kept 12 bases outside the gene matches.

The chain recombines TRBV28 with TRBJ2-5; D unclear. Germline V gene lookup returns CDR1 MDHEN and CDR2 SYDVKM. This CDR3 has 15 amino acids. V lost 2 bases and J lost 2, with 12 bases in between. CDR3 residues: CASSLGGLRQETQYF. Written as DNA, the CDR3 is TGTGCCAGCAGTTTAGGTGGATTGCGGCAAGAGACCCAGTACTTC.

This clonotype turned up a few times. The gene calls are TRBV2 and TRBJ2-7; weak D call: TRBD1 (6 bases). This CDR3 has 13 amino acids. Trimming left V 7 bases short and J 4 bases short, with 14 bases between. Germline lookup yields CDR1 SNHLY and CDR2 FYNNEI. CDR3 loop: CASTRGVRYEQYF. CDR3 sequence (DNA): TGTGCCAGCACCAGGGGAGTCAGGTACGAGCAGTACTTC.

The genes are TRBV29-1 and TRBJ2-4, with 10 bases aligning to TRBD1. Germline V gene sequence: CDR1 SQVTM, CDR2 ANQGSEA. J was trimmed by 11 bases and V by 5 bases; bases with no gene match: 3. This CDR3 has 11 residues. The CDR3 nucleotides read TGCAGCGTTTTGACAGGGGGCGTTCAGTACTTC. As protein: CSVLTGGVQYF.

This clonotype was observed a handful of times. The V call is TRBV7-8, the J call TRBJ1-5, with 7 nucleotides matching TRBD1. Germline CDR1 and CDR2: SGHVS and FQNEAQ. The CDR3 is 15 amino acids. Trimming at V came to 8 bases and at J to 2 bases, leaving 9 bases not matched to a gene. CDR3 nucleotide sequence: TGTGCCAGCGGGAGACAGGGCAGAGGCAATCAGCCCCAGCATTTT. Translation gives CASGRQGRGNQPQHF.

This chain links TRBV9 with TRBJ1-4; 9 bases are a match to TRBD1. Germline CDR1 reads SGDLS; CDR2 reads YYNGEE. Germline trimming cut 4 bases from V and 7 bases from J; bases unmatched to any gene: 8. The CDR3 covers 15 residues. This chain's CDR3 is CASSSRTGVSEKLFF. For the CDR3, the DNA is TGTGCCAGCAGCAGCCGGACAGGGGTTAGTGAAAAACTGTTTTTT. The variable domain in full, with the rest retrieved from reference TRBV9 and TRBJ1-4, is DSGVTQTPKHLITATGQRVTLRCSPRSGDLSVYWYQQSLDQGLQFLIQYYNGEERAKGNILERFSAQQFPDLHSELNLSSLELGDSALYFCASSSRTGVSEKLFFGSGTQLSVL.

As for this clonotype: This clone may be a read error of a much larger clone one base away. The rearrangement links TRBV7-9 to TRBJ1-2; no firm D call. The CDR3 runs 13 residues. V dropped 5 bases and J dropped 12 bases, with 19 bases sitting between them. Germline CDR1 is SEHNR and CDR2 is FQNEAQ (reference sequence). For the CDR3, the DNA is TGTGCCAGCAGCCACGAACGGACCCATTCCCACACCTTC. This codes for CASSHERTHSHTF.

The rearrangement uses TRBV12-3 or TRBV12-4 and TRBJ1-4, with D uncertain. The CDR3 spans 13 residues. Deletions cut 10 bases from V and 7 bases from J, with 16 bases between. CDR3 in DNA: TGTGCCACCTCGAAGAGGTGGGGTGAAAAACTGTTTTTT. As protein: CATSKRWGEKLFF.

This chain joins TRBV5-4 and TRBJ2-1, with 9 nucleotides matching TRBD2. The CDR3 sequence is 16 residues long. Germline V lookup: CDR1 SGHNT, CDR2 YYREEE (reference sequence). The junction had 3 bases not matched to a gene; V was cut back by 2 bases and J by 0 bases. The CDR3 DNA is TGTGCCAGCAGCTTAAATAGCGGGAGCTCCTACAATGAGCAGTTCTTC. Translated: CASSLNSGSSYNEQFF.

The chain combines TRBV6-5 with TRBJ2-3; TRBD1 agrees at 7 bases. CDR3 length: 16 amino acids. With 0 bases clipped from V and 2 bases from J, the junction kept 5 bases outside the gene matches. The V gene's germline CDR1 is MNHEY and CDR2 SVGAGI. The CDR3 reads CASSYSEGQATDTQYF. CDR3 coding DNA: TGTGCCAGCAGTTACTCGGAAGGACAGGCCACAGATACGCAGTATTTT.

The chain uses TRBV24-1 and TRBJ2-7; maybe TRBD2 (5 bases). V was shortened by 3 bases and J by 11 bases, with 13 bases between the two germline ends. The CDR3 covers 12 residues. Germline assignment: CDR1 KGHDR and CDR2 SFDVKD. CDR3 nucleotide sequence: TGTGCCACCAGTGATGCGGGCCAGTTTGAGTACGTC. Amino acid sequence: CATSDAGQFEYV.

The chain employs TRBV3-1 and TRBJ1-2; unclear D gene. The CDR3 has 14 residues. Germline V CDR1 and CDR2: LGHDT, YNNKEL (reference sequence). Between the trimmed V and J ends, which lost 0 bases and 3 bases, there was a span of 8 bases. The CDR3 bases are TGTGCCAGCAGCCAAGATTTTAGGGACTATGGCTACACCTTC. Its protein is CASSQDFRDYGYTF.

The table lists this clonotype with many counts. The V gene is TRBV20-1, the J gene TRBJ1-5; D not certain. The CDR3 length is 13 residues. Germline values: CDR1 DFQATT, CDR2 SNEGSKA (reference sequence). Trimming removed 1 base from V and 7 bases from J, with 11 bases in between. The CDR3 protein is CSARGQVRQPQHF. Written as DNA, the CDR3 is TGCAGTGCTAGAGGCCAGGTACGGCAGCCCCAGCATTTT.

This clonotype was recorded at least ten times. The chain recombines TRBV6-6 with TRBJ1-1; perhaps TRBD1 as D (5 bases). The germline gives CDR1 MNHNY, CDR2 SVGAGI (reference sequence). Deletions cut 10 bases from V and 7 bases from J, with 19 bases between. The CDR3 consists of 13 residues. The CDR3 protein is CATAGLSKGEAFF. CDR3 coding DNA: TGTGCCACCGCGGGACTTTCGAAAGGTGAAGCTTTCTTT.

The rearrangement uses TRBV29-1 and TRBJ2-1; D may be TRBD1 (7 bases). CDR1 and CDR2 (germline): SQVTM, ANQGSEA. This CDR3 region has 13 residues. Trimming removed 8 bases at V and 4 bases at J, with 15 bases between. DNA for the CDR3: TGCAGCTCAAATCAGGGGGGATACAATGAGCAGTTCTTC. This gives the protein CSSNQGGYNEQFF.

This clonotype showed up just a few times. J is TRBJ2-5 and V is TRBV27; D may be TRBD1 (6 bases). The CDR3 is 14 residues long. CDR1 and CDR2 (germline): MNHEY, SMNVEV (reference sequence). Trimming left V 1 base short and J 2 bases short, with 8 bases between. The DNA of the CDR3 is TGTGCCAGCAGTTTATTCGGACAGCAAGAGACCCAGTACTTC. It specifies CASSLFGQQETQYF.

The chain recombines TRBV10-3 with TRBJ2-1; D is unclear. Germline loops: CDR1 ENHRY, CDR2 SYGVKD. Trimming cost V 1 base and J 10 bases, with 5 bases left between them. This CDR3 contains 11 residues. Here the CDR3 reads CAISEYEEQFF. CDR3 nucleotides: TGTGCCATCAGTGAGTACGAGGAGCAGTTCTTC.

The J gene is TRBJ2-2, the V gene TRBV7-9; no clear D. V dropped 2 bases and J dropped 2 bases, with 9 bases sitting between them. CDR3 length equals 15 residues. Per germline, CDR1 SEHNR and CDR2 FQNEAQ (reference sequence). CDR3 in DNA: TGTGCCAGCAGCTTACCCGGCCTCAACACCGGGGAGCTGTTTTTT. The encoded protein is CASSLPGLNTGELFF.

In its sample, this clonotype was seen a few times. The chain carries TRBV21-1 and TRBJ2-7. TRBV21-1 is designated a pseudogene. This CDR3 has 15 amino acids. The CDR3 loop is CASSKDSERLYEQYV. The CDR3 region has the DNA TGTGCCAGCAGCAAAGATTCAGAAAGACTCTACGAGCAGTACGTC.

The V and J genes are TRBV6-2 or TRBV6-3 and TRBJ2-1; tentative D call: TRBD2 (6 bases). Trimming stripped 1 base from V and 3 bases from J, with 16 bases between. This CDR3 contains 17 residues. Germline assignment: CDR1 MNHEY and CDR2 SVGEGT. The CDR3 sequence: CASSYLVGGSFYNEQFF. CDR3 coding DNA: TGTGCCAGCAGTTACTTGGTTGGAGGGTCTTTCTACAATGAGCAGTTCTTC.

This rearrangement joins TRBV7-2 to TRBJ1-2; D is unresolved. CDR3 length: 14 residues. CDR1 and CDR2 from the germline V gene are SGHTA and FQGNSA. Trimming took off 1 base at V and 0 bases at J, with 6 bases between the two ends. CDR3 coding DNA: TGTGCCAGCAGCTTAGACGGAGCTAACTATGGCTACACCTTC. The encoded protein is CASSLDGANYGYTF.

The CDR3 DNA is TGTGCCAGCAGCGCAGGCGGCGGATACACAGATACGCAGTATTTT. Protein: CASSAGGGYTDTQYF. This sequence joins TRBV7-9 and TRBJ2-3; D call uncertain. Germline CDR1 and CDR2: SEHNR and FQNEAQ (reference sequence). V gave up 5 bases and J gave up 2 bases, with 14 bases separating them. The CDR3 extends over 15 amino acids. The complete variable domain, with remaining parts taken from reference TRBV7-9 and TRBJ2-3, reads DTGVSQNPRHKITKRGQNVTFRCDPISEHNRLYWYRQTLGQGPEFLTYFQNEAQLEKSRLLSDRFSAERPKGSFSTLEIQRTEQGDSAMYLCASSAGGGYTDTQYFGPGTRLTVL.

The sample holds many counts of this clonotype. The chain employs TRBV6-6 and TRBJ2-1; a weak D match, TRBD1 (6 bases). Looked up from germline, CDR1 is MNHNY and CDR2 is SVGAGI (reference sequence). The CDR3 spans 12 residues. The CDR3 region has the DNA TGTGCGGGGGCGGACTCCTACAATGAGCAGTTCTTC. Residues: CAGADSYNEQFF.

This clonotype was seen more than once but under ten times. CDR3 DNA: TGTGCCAGCAGTTATCCGGGACAGGGGGCGCGAGCGGGACCGGGGGATGAGCAGTTCTTC. Translating it yields CASSYPGQGARAGPGDEQFF. The V call is TRBV6-6, the J call TRBJ2-1; TRBD1 agrees at 12 bases. The CDR3 totals 20 residues. Germline CDR1 is MNHNY and CDR2 is SVGAGI (reference sequence). With V trimmed by 3 bases and J by 8 bases, 20 bases remained unmatched.

This clonotype was counted a single time. The chain is built from TRBV4-2 and TRBJ1-5, with TRBD1 as a possible D gene (5 bases). CDR3 length equals 15 residues. Trimming cost V 4 bases and J 2 bases, with 12 bases left between them. CDR1 and CDR2 from the germline V gene are LGHNA and YNFKEQ. The CDR3 protein is CASSRRDRGNQPQHF. For the CDR3, the DNA is TGTGCCAGCAGCCGAAGGGACCGAGGCAATCAGCCCCAGCATTTT.

This clonotype has at least ten counts. The genes are TRBV6-5 and TRBJ2-7; TRBD1 matches 7 bases. CDR1 is MNHEY, CDR2 SVGAGI, per germline. V trimming: 2 bases; J trimming: 4 bases; junction bases outside the gene matches: 8. The CDR3 extends over 15 amino acids. Here the CDR3 DNA reads TGTGCCAGCAGTTACATGTCGGGACAGCCTTACGAGCAGTACTTC. It codes for CASSYMSGQPYEQYF.

This clonotype was observed many times. The chain uses TRBV6-5 and TRBJ1-6; the match to TRBD1 covers 9 bases. Unmatched junction bases numbered 4, after V lost 4 bases and J lost 6 bases. CDR1 is MNHEY and CDR2 is SVGAGI in the germline V gene. The CDR3 runs 15 residues. The CDR3 DNA follows: TGTGCCAGCAGTTCGGGACAGGGACTTAATTCACCCCTCCACTTT. This translates into CASSSGQGLNSPLHF.

This clonotype showed up just a few times. This chain joins TRBV4-1 and TRBJ2-7, with a tentative D call TRBD2 (6 bases). The CDR3 is 17 residues long. V was shortened by 0 bases and J by 7 bases, with 22 bases between the two germline ends. The V gene's germline CDR1 is MGHRA and CDR2 YSYEKL. CDR3 sequence: CASSQDRGPEGLREQYF. CDR3 sequence (DNA): TGCGCCAGCAGCCAAGATCGGGGACCGGAGGGTTTGAGGGAGCAGTACTTC.

This clonotype was seen repeatedly, ten times or more. The rearrangement uses TRBV5-1 and TRBJ2-6; no clear D gene. V was clipped by 1 base and J by 2 bases, with 7 bases between them. The CDR3 is made up of 15 amino acids. Germline CDR1 and CDR2: SGHRS and YFSETQ. CDR3 in DNA: TGCGCCAGCAGCTTGCTCGACGCTGGGGCCAACGTCCTGACTTTC. This translates into CASSLLDAGANVLTF.

This chain links TRBV20-1 with TRBJ2-1, with 10 nucleotides matching TRBD2. The CDR3 consists of 18 residues. Trimming at V came to 0 bases and at J to 6 bases, leaving 14 bases not matched to a gene. Germline loops: CDR1 DFQATT, CDR2 SNEGSKA (reference sequence). The CDR3 spells CSARDVRAGGSLGNEQFF. CDR3 DNA sequence: TGCAGTGCTAGAGATGTTCGAGCGGGAGGGTCTTTAGGCAATGAGCAGTTCTTC.

This clonotype was seen many times. V usage is TRBV7-2 and J usage is TRBJ2-3, with D maybe TRBD2 (5 bases). CDR1 and CDR2 from the germline V gene are SGHTA and FQGNSA. V was cut by 6 bases and J by 2 bases, with 15 bases left in between. This CDR3 comprises 15 residues. The CDR3: CASRPGGSSTDTQYF. The DNA for the CDR3 is TGTGCCAGCAGGCCAGGCGGGTCATCCACAGATACGCAGTATTTT.